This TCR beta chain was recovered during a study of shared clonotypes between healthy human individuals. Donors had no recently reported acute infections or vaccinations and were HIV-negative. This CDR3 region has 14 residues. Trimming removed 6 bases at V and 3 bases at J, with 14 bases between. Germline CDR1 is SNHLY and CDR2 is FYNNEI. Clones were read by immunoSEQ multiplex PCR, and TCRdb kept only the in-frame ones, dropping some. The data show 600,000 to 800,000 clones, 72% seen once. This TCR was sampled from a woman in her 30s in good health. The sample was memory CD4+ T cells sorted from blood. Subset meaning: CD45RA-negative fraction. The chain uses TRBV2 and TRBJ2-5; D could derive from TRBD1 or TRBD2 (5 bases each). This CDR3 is CASRDMGPEETQYF. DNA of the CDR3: TGTGCCAGCAGGGATATGGGACCCGAAGAGACCCAGTACTTC.